This T cell receptor (beta chain) was recovered during a study of blood T cell repertoires in COVID-19. For the study at large: Acute and convalescent COVID-19 samples came from the United States, Italy and Spain. From T cells, B-cell-depleted T cells, or PBMCs came the material, which was cDNA or gDNA.

The table came from immunoSEQ multiplex PCR; TCRdb's copy has only in-frame clones and leaves some out. The sample records under 300,000 clones, 80% to 90% being singletons. The V end lost 4 bases, the J end lost 0 bases, and 13 bases lay between the germline ends. This CDR3 comprises 16 residues. Germline V CDR1 and CDR2: LGHNA, YSLEER. The V and J genes are TRBV4-3 and TRBJ2-1, with a weak D call TRBD1 (5 bases). Sequencing input: peripheral blood. The origin of this receptor is a man aged 40-49 years who had recovered from COVID-19. CDR3 loop: CASSRTGFGSYNEQFF. The CDR3 DNA reads TGCGCCAGCAGCCGAACAGGATTTGGCTCCTACAATGAGCAGTTCTTC.